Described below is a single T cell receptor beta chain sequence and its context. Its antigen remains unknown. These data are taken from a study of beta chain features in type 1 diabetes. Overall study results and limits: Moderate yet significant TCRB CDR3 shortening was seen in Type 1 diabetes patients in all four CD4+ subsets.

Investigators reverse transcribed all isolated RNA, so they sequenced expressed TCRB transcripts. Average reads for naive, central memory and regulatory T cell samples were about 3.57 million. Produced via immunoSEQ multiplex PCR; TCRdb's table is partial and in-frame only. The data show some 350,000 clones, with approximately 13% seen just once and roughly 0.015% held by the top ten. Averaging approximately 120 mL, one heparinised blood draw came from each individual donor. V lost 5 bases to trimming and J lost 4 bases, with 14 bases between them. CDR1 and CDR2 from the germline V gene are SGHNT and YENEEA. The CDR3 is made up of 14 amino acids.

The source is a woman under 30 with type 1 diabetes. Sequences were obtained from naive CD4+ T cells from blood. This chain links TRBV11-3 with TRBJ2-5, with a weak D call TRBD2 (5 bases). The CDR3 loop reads CASSRPQSGETQYF. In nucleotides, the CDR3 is TGTGCCAGCAGCCGCCCACAAAGCGGAGAGACCCAGTACTTC.